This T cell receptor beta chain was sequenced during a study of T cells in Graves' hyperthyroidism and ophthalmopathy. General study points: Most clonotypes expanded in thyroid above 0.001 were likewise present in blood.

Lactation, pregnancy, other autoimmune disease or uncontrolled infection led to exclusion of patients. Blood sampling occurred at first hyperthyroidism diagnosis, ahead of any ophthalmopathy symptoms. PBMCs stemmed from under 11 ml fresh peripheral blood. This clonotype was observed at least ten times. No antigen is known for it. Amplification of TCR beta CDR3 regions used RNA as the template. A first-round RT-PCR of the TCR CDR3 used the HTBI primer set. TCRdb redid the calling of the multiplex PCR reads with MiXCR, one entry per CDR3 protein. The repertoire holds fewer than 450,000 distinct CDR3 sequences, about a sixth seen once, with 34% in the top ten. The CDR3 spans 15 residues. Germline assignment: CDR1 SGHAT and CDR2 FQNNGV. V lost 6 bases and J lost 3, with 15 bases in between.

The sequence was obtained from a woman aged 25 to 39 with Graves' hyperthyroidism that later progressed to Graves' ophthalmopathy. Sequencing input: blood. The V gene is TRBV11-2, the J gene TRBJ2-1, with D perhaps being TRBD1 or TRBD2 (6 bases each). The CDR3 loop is CASRGSRGVYNEQFF. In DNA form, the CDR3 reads TGTGCCAGCAGGGGTAGTAGGGGGGTCTACAATGAGCAGTTCTTC.